Listed here are 27 T cell receptor beta chains from one sample, sequenced in a study of control samples from healthy donors and cancer patients. The method was immunoSEQ multiplex PCR; TCRdb's version includes in-frame clones alone and lacks a portion of them. The table lists under 85,000 clones, 94% of them singletons. Material for sequencing was blood. Receptor source: a woman aged 40 to 50 in good health.

The rearrangement uses TRBV19 and TRBJ1-1, with D unclear. Germline V gene data show CDR1 as LNHDA and CDR2 as SQIVND (reference sequence). The CDR3 is 14 residues long. Trimming shortened V by 3 bases and J by 0 bases, and 8 bases separated the two germline ends. CDR3 protein: CASSISPMNTEAFF. The CDR3 DNA reads as TGTGCCAGTAGTATCAGTCCTATGAACACTGAAGCTTTCTTT. The full variable domain, rest sourced from reference TRBV19 and TRBJ1-1, is DGGITQSPKYLFRKEGQNVTLSCEQNLNHDAMYWYRQDPGQGLRLIYYSQIVNDFQKGDIAEGYSVSREKKESFPLTVTSAQKNPTAFYLCASSISPMNTEAFFGQGTRLTVV.

V gene TRBV7-3 combines with J gene TRBJ2-5, with a weak D call TRBD2 (6 bases). The CDR3 loop spans 14 amino acids. The germline V gene encodes CDR1 SGHTA and CDR2 FQGTGA. The V gene lost 1 base and the J gene lost 4 bases, with 10 bases spanning the gap. Here the CDR3 DNA reads TGTGCCAGCAGCTTAATGGGAGGCGCAGAGACCCAGTACTTC. Protein: CASSLMGGAETQYF.

The chain carries TRBV7-3 and TRBJ1-2, with 7 bases fitting TRBD1. CDR1 SGHTA and CDR2 FQGTGA come from the germline V gene. With V trimmed by 0 bases and J by 5 bases, 6 bases remained unmatched. CDR3 length: 15 amino acids. The CDR3 DNA is TGTGCCAGCAGCTTAACAGGGACAGCTCCTTATGGCTACACCTTC. This encodes CASSLTGTAPYGYTF.

The V gene is TRBV3-1 (or the pseudogene TRBV3-2), the J gene TRBJ2-2; 11 nucleotides match TRBD1. CDR3 length: 15 residues. V lost 6 bases, J lost 5 bases, and 5 bases stayed unmatched. CDR1 and CDR2 from the germline V gene are LGHDT and YNNKEL (reference sequence). CDR3 DNA sequence: TGTGCCAGCAGGGGGACAGGGGGGAGAACCGGGGAGCTGTTTTTT. It codes for CASRGTGGRTGELFF.

The chain employs TRBV5-4 and TRBJ2-5, with 11 bases that match TRBD2. Germline V CDR1 and CDR2: SGHNT, YYREEE (reference sequence). The V and J ends lost 4 bases and 4 bases, in that order; junction bases with no gene match: 3. The CDR3 spans 14 residues. CDR3 region: CASSVAGGRETQYF. The CDR3, as DNA: TGTGCCAGCAGCGTAGCGGGGGGGAGAGAGACCCAGTACTTC.

The sample holds one count of this clone. V is TRBV7-9 and J is TRBJ2-7; D unclear. The V end was cut by 5 bases, the J end by 4 bases, with 6 bases between. Germline-derived CDR1 and CDR2 are SEHNR and FQNEAQ (reference sequence). The CDR3 covers 11 residues. DNA of the CDR3: TGTGCCAGCAGCCCCAATTACGAGCAGTACTTC. Translation gives CASSPNYEQYF.

The chain has TRBV25-1 and TRBJ2-7; the match to TRBD1 covers 7 bases. V shed 4 bases, J shed 5 bases, and the junction held 5 bases outside the gene matches. CDR1 and CDR2 from the germline V gene are MGHDK and SYGVNS. The CDR3 spans 13 residues. CDR3 sequence (DNA): TGTGCCAGCAGTGGACAGGGATTCCACGAGCAGTACTTC. Protein product: CASSGQGFHEQYF.

The chain uses TRBV19 and TRBJ1-1, with TRBD1 matching 12 bases. The ends lost 2 bases at V and 4 bases at J; junction bases unmatched: 2. Looked up from germline, CDR1 is LNHDA and CDR2 is SQIVND (reference sequence). The length of the CDR3 is 15 residues. The CDR3 DNA is TGTGCCAGTAGTATACCGGGACAGGGGGCCACTGAAGCTTTCTTT. Translated, it gives CASSIPGQGATEAFF.

This clone is labeled as medium-sized. The chain has TRBV5-1 and TRBJ2-3; D ambiguous. CDR1 is SGHRS, CDR2 YFSETQ, per germline. V was shortened by 1 base and J by 1 base, with 13 bases between the two germline ends. The CDR3 consists of 16 residues. The chain's CDR3 is CASSLQYSRGTDTQYF. The CDR3 region has the DNA TGCGCCAGCAGCTTGCAATACTCTCGTGGCACAGATACGCAGTATTTT.

The J gene is TRBJ2-2, the V gene TRBV3-1 (or the pseudogene TRBV3-2); no firm D call. This CDR3 region has 14 residues. Trimming pared 0 bases from V and 4 bases from J, leaving 6 bases between. CDR1 is LGHDT, CDR2 YNNKEL, per germline (reference sequence). This CDR3 reads CASSQDSSTGELFF. The CDR3, as DNA: TGTGCCAGCAGCCAAGATTCGAGCACCGGGGAGCTGTTTTTT.

This clone has just a few counts. The chain uses TRBV7-2 and TRBJ2-5; D not certain. The V and J ends lost 4 bases and 5 bases respectively, with 11 bases between them. In germline, CDR1 is SGHTA, CDR2 FQGNSA. The CDR3 sequence is 13 residues long. This chain's CDR3 is CASSSSTRETQYF. CDR3 nucleotides: TGTGCCAGCAGCTCAAGTACAAGGGAGACCCAGTACTTC.

The chain uses TRBV7-9 and TRBJ1-1; unclear D gene. The CDR3 contains 14 residues. Germline assignment: CDR1 SEHNR and CDR2 FQNEAQ (reference sequence). V was trimmed by 1 base and J by 5 bases, leaving 11 bases between them. As DNA, the CDR3 is TGTGCCAGCAGCTTAGAGGGCGGGAAGACTGAAGCTTTCTTT. The encoded protein is CASSLEGGKTEAFF. Variable domain in full (rest from reference TRBV7-9 and TRBJ1-1): DTGVSQNPRHKITKRGQNVTFRCDPISEHNRLYWYRQTLGQGPEFLTYFQNEAQLEKSRLLSDRFSAERPKGSFSTLEIQRTEQGDSAMYLCASSLEGGKTEAFFGQGTRLTVV.

The chain has TRBV3-1 (or the pseudogene TRBV3-2) and TRBJ2-7, with 13 bases fitting TRBD2. Per germline, CDR1 LGHDT and CDR2 YNNKEL (reference sequence). The CDR3 consists of 14 residues. V lost 5 bases and J lost 4; bases outside the gene matches: 2. CDR3 coding DNA: TGTGCCAGCAGCTGGACTAGCGGGAGTTACGAGCAGTACTTC. Encoded protein: CASSWTSGSYEQYF.

V is TRBV24-1 and J is TRBJ1-2; D may be TRBD1 (5 bases). This CDR3 spans 13 amino acids. Between the trimmed V and J ends, which lost 2 bases and 2 bases, there was a span of 5 bases. The germline CDR1 and CDR2 sequences are KGHDR and SFDVKD. The CDR3 DNA follows: TGTGCCACCAGTGATTCAGGGAACTATGGCTACACCTTC. It codes for CATSDSGNYGYTF.

The chain combines TRBV27 with TRBJ2-1; 8 positions match TRBD1. CDR1 and CDR2 (germline): MNHEY, SMNVEV (reference sequence). J was trimmed by 6 bases and V by 0 bases; bases with no gene match: 4. CDR3 length equals 15 residues. CDR3 region: CASSLSRTGSNEQFF. CDR3 nucleotides: TGTGCCAGCAGTTTATCGAGGACAGGGAGCAATGAGCAGTTCTTC.

V gene TRBV12-5 combines with J gene TRBJ2-5, with TRBD1 matching 8 bases. V gave up 3 bases and J gave up 4 bases; unmatched junction bases: 7. The germline gives CDR1 LGHNT, CDR2 FRNRAP. This CDR3 has 15 residues. The CDR3 DNA follows: TGTGCTAGTGGTTTTGGACAGGGACTTCTAGAGACCCAGTACTTC. Protein sequence: CASGFGQGLLETQYF.

The chain joins TRBV7-9 to TRBJ1-6; 8 bases fit TRBD1. V shed 5 bases and J 8 bases; nucleotides not matched to a gene: 11. This CDR3 region has 16 residues. Germline V CDR1 and CDR2: SEHNR, FQNEAQ (reference sequence). This chain's CDR3 is CASSQAPGQAHSPLHF. CDR3 nucleotides: TGTGCCAGCAGCCAAGCTCCGGGACAGGCTCATTCACCCCTCCACTTT.

The chain couples TRBV5-6 to TRBJ1-5, with 9 bases matching TRBD1. The CDR3 length is 14 residues. J was trimmed by 2 bases and V by 4 bases; bases with no gene match: 1. Germline V gene sequence: CDR1 SGHDT, CDR2 YYEEEE. CDR3 region: CASSRTGGNQPQHF. In DNA, the CDR3 is TGTGCCAGCAGCCGGACAGGGGGCAATCAGCCCCAGCATTTT.

The V and J genes are TRBV9 and TRBJ1-1, with TRBD1 matching 9 bases. Germline V CDR1 and CDR2: SGDLS, YYNGEE. With 4 bases clipped from V and 0 bases from J, the junction kept 4 bases outside the gene matches. This CDR3 is built from 15 residues. The chain's CDR3 is CASSPRTGVNTEAFF. CDR3 DNA: TGTGCCAGCAGCCCGCGGACAGGGGTGAACACTGAAGCTTTCTTT.

The chain recombines TRBV21-1 with TRBJ1-5. TRBV21-1 is shown as a pseudogene. This CDR3 has 14 amino acids. CDR3 nucleotides: TGTGCCAGCAGCAAAGCAAATAGCAATCAGCCCCAGCATTTT. Protein sequence: CASSKANSNQPQHF.

The rearrangement links TRBV9 to TRBJ2-3; weak D call: TRBD2 (5 bases). This CDR3 spans 14 amino acids. Germline V lookup: CDR1 SGDLS, CDR2 YYNGEE. Trimming took off 0 bases at V and 2 bases at J, with 7 bases between the two ends. In DNA, the CDR3 is TGTGCCAGCAGCGTAGAGGAGGACACAGATACGCAGTATTTT. This gives the protein CASSVEEDTDTQYF.

The rearrangement uses TRBV5-6 and TRBJ2-7; D is perhaps TRBD1 or TRBD2 (6 bases each). CDR3 length: 15 amino acids. V shed 0 bases and J shed 1 base, with 11 bases lying between them. CDR1 is SGHDT, CDR2 YYEEEE, per germline. CDR3 amino acids: CASSLVGGSSYEQYF. In DNA form, the CDR3 reads TGTGCCAGCAGCTTGGTGGGGGGCTCGTCCTACGAGCAGTACTTC.

V usage is TRBV4-2 and J usage is TRBJ2-1; 10 bases agree with TRBD2. J was trimmed by 13 bases and V by 5 bases; bases with no gene match: 5. Germline V gene data show CDR1 as LGHNA and CDR2 as YNFKEQ. This CDR3 comprises 12 residues. The CDR3 loop is CASSFSGGPQFF. CDR3 bases: TGTGCCAGCAGCTTTAGCGGGGGGCCTCAGTTCTTC.

The chain combines TRBV15 with TRBJ1-1; D may be TRBD1 (6 bases). The CDR3 extends over 15 amino acids. Germline V gene data show CDR1 as LNHNV and CDR2 as YYDKDF (reference sequence). V lost 0 bases, J lost 1 base, and 9 bases lay in between. The CDR3 sequence is CATSRDGTRNTEAFF. The CDR3 DNA reads as TGTGCCACCAGCAGAGATGGGACAAGGAACACTGAAGCTTTCTTT.

The table lists this clone with a count of one. J is TRBJ2-3 and V is TRBV30, with 7 bases matching TRBD1. Per germline, CDR1 GTSNPN and CDR2 SVGIG (reference sequence). V lost 2 bases, J lost 9 bases, and 5 bases stayed unmatched. This CDR3 is 12 amino acids long. In DNA form, the CDR3 reads TGTGCCTGGAGTTCCCAGGGGGAAACGCAGTATTTT. Protein: CAWSSQGETQYF.

The chain recombines TRBV6-5 with TRBJ2-6, with D uncertain. CDR3 size: 15 residues. Germline-derived CDR1 and CDR2 are MNHEY and SVGAGI. Trimming removed 5 bases at V and 0 bases at J, with 8 bases between. CDR3 sequence (DNA): TGTGCCAGCAGTCGGGTGGTCTCTGGGGCCAACGTCCTGACTTTC. Its translation is CASSRVVSGANVLTF.

V usage is TRBV11-2 and J usage is TRBJ1-3; D not certain. CDR3 length: 15 amino acids. V was pared by 2 bases and J by 0 bases, with 8 bases between. The V gene's germline CDR1 is SGHAT and CDR2 FQNNGV. The CDR3 DNA reads as TGTGCCAGCAGCTTATCCGGAGTCTCTGGAAACACCATATATTTT. Translated, it gives CASSLSGVSGNTIYF.